This T cell receptor (beta chain) was profiled in a study of T cell responses to AZD1222 COVID-19 vaccine. Sequencing was performed with immunoSEQ multiplex PCR; in TCRdb, only in-frame clones are kept and a portion is missing. The sample lists about 56,000 clones; about 87% were seen once. Germline V CDR1 and CDR2: LGHDT, YNNKEL (reference sequence). The V end lost 0 bases, the J end lost 5 bases, and 22 bases lay between the germline ends. The CDR3 is made up of 18 amino acids. V usage is TRBV3-1 (or the pseudogene TRBV3-2) and J usage is TRBJ2-5; D is unclear. The sequences come from peripheral blood, collected on day 0 of AZD1222 vaccination. The origin of this receptor is an adult in good health. The DNA of the CDR3 is TGTGCCAGCAGCCAAGAAGAACGGAGCACAATTACGATGGAGACCCAGTACTTC. Amino acid sequence: CASSQEERSTITMETQYF.